Following are 24 T cell receptor beta chains from one sample sequenced in a study of tumor and adjacent non-tumor tissue in lung cancer. Three rounds of nested PCR, following a modified ARM-PCR protocol, produced the TCRbeta library. TCRdb re-called the multiplex PCR reads through MiXCR, storing one row per CDR3 protein. The sample has about 85,000 distinct CDR3 sequences, roughly three fifths seen once. This sample's RNA came from whole unsorted tissue. What was sequenced was lung tumor tissue. The receptors stem from a man between 65 and 79 years old with non-small cell lung cancer.

The chain uses TRBV7-3 and TRBJ2-3; D perhaps matches TRBD1 (5 bases). The CDR3 length is 12 residues. The V end was cut by 6 bases, the J end by 13 bases, with 17 bases between. From germline, CDR1 is SGHTA and CDR2 FQGTGA. CDR3 nucleotide sequence: TGTGCCAGCAGTTCACCTAGGGGTGCGAAGTATTTT. Encoded protein: CASSSPRGAKYF. The full variable domain, completed using reference TRBV7-3 and TRBJ2-3, is GAGVSQTPSNKVTEKGKYVELRCDPISGHTALYWYRQSLGQGPEFLIYFQGTGAADDSGLPNDRFFAVRPEGSVSTLKIQRTERGDSAVYLCASSSPRGAKYFGPGTRLTVL.

A remark on this clonotype: One junction end does not reproduce the germline sequence, and a read error may be involved. The V call is TRBV10-3, the J call TRBJ1-1; D remains unclear. Germline CDR1 and CDR2: ENHRY and SYGVKD. This CDR3 is 14 amino acids long. CDR3: CAISESVDNIEAYF. CDR3 nucleotide sequence: TGTGCCATCAGTGAGTCTGTTGACAACATTGAAGCTTACTTT.

To note about this clonotype: One junction end does not reproduce the germline sequence, and a read error may be involved. The chain employs TRBV28 and TRBJ2-7; 7 nucleotides align to TRBD1. The CDR3 covers 14 residues. Germline values: CDR1 MDHEN, CDR2 SYDVKM. The CDR3 region has the DNA TGTGCCAGCAACCGACAGGGAAGGTCCTACGCGCAGTACTTC. It yields the protein CASNRQGRSYAQYF.

Comments on this clonotype: Being one base from a much bigger clone, this may be a read error. The genes are TRBV5-1 and TRBJ2-5; D is ambiguous. This CDR3 contains 14 residues. In germline, CDR1 is SGHRS, CDR2 YFSETQ. Between the trimmed V and J ends, which lost 5 bases and 5 bases, there was a span of 16 bases. DNA of the CDR3: TGCGCCAGCAGATTGTCTATGACCCCCGAGACCCAGTACTTC. Translated: CASRLSMTPETQYF. The entire variable domain, with the rest obtained from reference TRBV5-1 and TRBJ2-5, is as follows: KAGVTQTPRYLIKTRGQQVTLSCSPISGHRSVSWYQQTPGQGLQFLFEYFSETQRNKGNFPGRFSGRQFSNSRSEMNVSTLELGDSALYLCASRLSMTPETQYFGPGTRLLVL.

The rearrangement uses TRBV7-9 and TRBJ2-7, with D unclear. The CDR3 runs 16 residues. Per the germline V gene, CDR1 is SEHNR and CDR2 is FQNEAQ (reference sequence). V was cut by 2 bases and J by 0 bases, with 14 bases left in between. CDR3 bases: TGTGCCAGCAGCTTAATAGGATTAGCAGACTCCTACGAGCAGTACTTC. As protein: CASSLIGLADSYEQYF.

As to this clonotype: The junction shows a germline mismatch at one end, possibly a read error. CDR3 DNA: TGCAGCGTTAGGAAAGGGACCGCCTACGAGCATTACTTC. Its translation is CSVRKGTAYEHYF. The V gene is TRBV29-1, the J gene TRBJ2-7; possibly TRBD1 or TRBD2 for D (5 bases each). CDR1 and CDR2 (germline): SQVTM, ANQGSEA. CDR3 length: 13 amino acids.

On this clonotype: At one end, the junction sequence differs from germline, possibly due to a read error. This rearrangement joins TRBV20-1 to TRBJ2-2; the D gene could be TRBD1 or TRBD2 (5 bases each). The CDR3 spans 15 residues. CDR1 is DFQATT and CDR2 is SNEGSKA in the germline V gene (reference sequence). The CDR3 DNA is TGCAGTGCTAGAGATTCGGGACGGGGTGTCGGGGAGCTGCTTTTT. Translated: CSARDSGRGVGELLF.

With regard to this clonotype: Sequence at one end of the junction differs from germline and may be a read error. This chain links TRBV6-6 with TRBJ2-7; 8 bases are shared with TRBD2. CDR3 size: 13 residues. Looked up from germline, CDR1 is MNHNY and CDR2 is SVGAGI (reference sequence). The CDR3 loop is CANIGRGSGEQYF. The CDR3 region has the DNA TGTGCCAACATCGGGAGGGGCTCTGGCGAGCAATACTTC.

For this clonotype: The junction departs from germline at one end; a sequencing error may be responsible. This rearrangement joins TRBV4-1 to TRBJ2-5; a possible D gene is TRBD1 (5 bases). The CDR3 is 15 residues long. Germline V gene lookup returns CDR1 MGHRA and CDR2 YSYEKL. The CDR3 is CAISQVVSRGETPYF. The CDR3 DNA reads as TGCGCCATCAGCCAAGTGGTCAGTAGGGGTGAGACCCCGTACTTC.

The chain combines TRBV11-2 with TRBJ2-1; D is possibly TRBD2 (5 bases). CDR3 length equals 17 residues. V shed 5 bases and J shed 8 bases, with 25 bases lying between them. The germline CDR1 and CDR2 sequences are SGHAT and FQNNGV. The CDR3 here is CASSNLMTGWLDDEQFF. The CDR3 DNA sequence: TGTGCCAGCAGCAACCTAATGACGGGGTGGTTGGACGATGAGCAGTTCTTC.

Note on this clonotype: One junction end does not reproduce the germline sequence, and a read error may be involved. J is TRBJ2-5 and V is TRBV5-4, with 8 bases fitting TRBD2. The CDR3 loop spans 15 amino acids. Germline CDR1 reads SGHNT; CDR2 reads YYREEE (reference sequence). The CDR3, as DNA: TGCGCCAGCGCCTCGGATGAGCGGGAGAAAGAGACCCAGTACTTC. The encoded protein is CASASDEREKETQYF. Full variable domain (outside the CDR3, taken from reference TRBV5-4 and TRBJ2-5): ETGVTQSPTHLIKTRGQQVTLRCSSQSGHNTVSWYQQALGQGPQFIFQYYREEENGRGNFPPRFSGLQFPNYSSELNVNALELDDSALYLCASASDEREKETQYFGPGTRLLVL.

This chain links TRBV20-1 with TRBJ2-1, with TRBD2 matching over 11 bases. V dropped 7 bases and J dropped 7; count of bases not matched to a gene: 21. The CDR3 spans 18 residues. Germline V gene data show CDR1 as DFQATT and CDR2 as SNEGSKA (reference sequence). CDR3 protein: CSVSVVTSGSFFTNEQFF. In nucleotides, the CDR3 is TGCAGTGTTAGCGTGGTTACTAGCGGGAGTTTCTTCACAAATGAGCAGTTCTTC.

The sample holds many counts of this clonotype. CDR3 region: CASSLRVGEQFF. DNA for the CDR3: TGTGCCAGCAGCTTGCGGGTCGGTGAGCAGTTCTTC. This rearrangement joins TRBV5-4 to TRBJ2-1, with D unclear. CDR1 is SGHNT and CDR2 is YYREEE in the germline V gene (reference sequence). V shed 1 base and J shed 9 bases, with 8 bases lying between them. CDR3 length equals 12 residues. Supplemented by reference TRBV5-4 and TRBJ2-1, the full variable domain reads ETGVTQSPTHLIKTRGQQVTLRCSSQSGHNTVSWYQQALGQGPQFIFQYYREEENGRGNFPPRFSGLQFPNYSSELNVNALELDDSALYLCASSLRVGEQFFGPGTRLTVL.

Comment on this clonotype: One end of the junction is discordant with germline, which a read error may explain. J is TRBJ2-5 and V is TRBV29-1, with 7 bases that match TRBD2. The germline V gene has CDR1 SQVTM and CDR2 ANQGSEA. This CDR3 has 16 residues. The chain's CDR3 is CSVLAGKGNPMETLYF. The CDR3 DNA follows: TGCAGCGTTTTAGCGGGCAAGGGGAACCCCATGGAGACCCTGTACTTC.

A note on this clonotype: This is likely a read error, given that the CDR3 carries no conserved phenylalanine or tryptophan at its end. The chain uses TRBV6-5 and TRBJ2-7, with TRBD2 matching 8 bases. The CDR3 is 14 residues long. The germline V gene encodes CDR1 MNHEY and CDR2 SVGAGI. V lost 7 bases, J lost 7 bases, and 12 bases stayed unmatched. DNA of the CDR3: TGTGCCAGCAACCCCGGGGGGGGGTCTTGGGAGCAGTACCTC. This gives the protein CASNPGGGSWEQYL.

Regarding this clonotype: At one boundary the junction diverges from the germline segment, which might be a read error. The rearrangement uses TRBV11-2 and TRBJ2-5; 15 bases line up with TRBD2. CDR1 SGHAT and CDR2 FQNNGV come from the germline V gene. CDR3 length: 16 amino acids. CDR3 bases: TGTGCCAGCAGCACGGGACTAGCGGGGGGATCGGAGACCCAGTACTTT. It yields the protein CASSTGLAGGSETQYF.

As regards this clonotype: This may be a read error, as it is one base from a much larger clone. Lacking the conserved final phenylalanine or tryptophan, this CDR3 likely reflects a read error. This rearrangement joins TRBV12-3 or TRBV12-4 to TRBJ1-2, with 9 positions matching TRBD1. The CDR3 spans 15 residues. The trim removed 3 bases at V and 0 bases at J, leaving 2 bases unmatched. CDR3 nucleotides: TGTGCCAGCAGTTTGGGACAGGGAACTAACTATGGCTACACCTAC. The encoded protein is CASSLGQGTNYGYTY.

Concerning this clonotype itself: Its ends do not fully match the called genes, so a read error is possible. The chain joins TRBV10-3 to TRBJ2-7; the D is unclear. CDR1 and CDR2 from the germline V gene are ENHRY and SYGVKD. The CDR3 contains 12 residues. This CDR3 reads CAISGLNYEQYF. The CDR3 nucleotides read TGTGCCATCAGTGGGCTCAACTACGAACAGTACTTC.

As concerns this clonotype: At one end the junction does not follow the germline gene, possibly because of a read error. The V and J genes are TRBV5-6 and TRBJ1-6; 7 nucleotides match TRBD1. CDR3 length equals 14 residues. Germline V lookup: CDR1 SGHDT, CDR2 YYEEEE. The CDR3 DNA reads TGTGCCAGCAGCCTGGGACAGAGGGATTCATCCCTCCACTTT. Its translation: CASSLGQRDSSLHF.

As to this clonotype: Because the CDR3 is missing its conserved closing phenylalanine or tryptophan, this is likely a read error. V usage is TRBV11-2 and J usage is TRBJ2-7; a possible D gene is TRBD1 (5 bases). The CDR3 loop spans 13 amino acids. The V gene's germline CDR1 is SGHAT and CDR2 FQNNGV. With 0 bases removed from V and 10 bases from J, the gap between germline ends came to 13 bases. The CDR3 nucleotides read TGTGCCAGCAGCTTAGATCCAGGGTGCGAACAGTACTAC. It is translated as CASSLDPGCEQYY.

Ten or more counts support this clonotype. The V call is TRBV29-1, the J call TRBJ1-1; D is ambiguous. V lost 6 bases to trimming and J lost 0 bases, with 14 bases between them. This CDR3 comprises 14 residues. Germline V gene lookup returns CDR1 SQVTM and CDR2 ANQGSEA. CDR3 nucleotides: TGCAGCGTCCGAATAGGGATTATGAACACTGAAGCTTTCTTT. This encodes CSVRIGIMNTEAFF.

This clonotype was seen ten or more times. The V call is TRBV20-1, the J call TRBJ1-1; 7 nucleotides align to TRBD1. Germline CDR1 DFQATT, CDR2 SNEGSKA (reference sequence). The junction had 10 bases not matched to a gene; V was cut back by 0 bases and J by 3 bases. The CDR3 sequence is 16 residues long. The DNA for the CDR3 is TGCAGTGCTAGAGATCTGGGTCAGGGGGTTCACACTGAAGCTTTCTTT. Protein sequence: CSARDLGQGVHTEAFF.

This chain joins TRBV7-3 and TRBJ2-3; D unclear. The CDR3 loop spans 14 amino acids. The germline V gene encodes CDR1 SGHTA and CDR2 FQGTGA. Trimming left V 3 bases short and J 5 bases short, with 12 bases between. CDR3 protein: CASSFLLLQDTQYF. The CDR3 DNA reads as TGTGCCAGCAGCTTCCTCCTACTGCAAGATACGCAGTATTTT.

The count of this clonotype is one. The CDR3 carries no conserved terminal phenylalanine or tryptophan, so it likely arises from a read error. The chain uses TRBV11-2 and TRBJ2-3; possibly TRBD1 for D (5 bases). V lost 8 bases, J lost 1 base, and 16 bases lay in between. The length of the CDR3 is 15 residues. The germline V gene encodes CDR1 SGHAT and CDR2 FQNNGV. The CDR3 sequence: CASGPTGIRTDTQYS. The CDR3 nucleotides are TGTGCCAGCGGCCCCACAGGAATCCGCACAGATACGCAGTATTCT.